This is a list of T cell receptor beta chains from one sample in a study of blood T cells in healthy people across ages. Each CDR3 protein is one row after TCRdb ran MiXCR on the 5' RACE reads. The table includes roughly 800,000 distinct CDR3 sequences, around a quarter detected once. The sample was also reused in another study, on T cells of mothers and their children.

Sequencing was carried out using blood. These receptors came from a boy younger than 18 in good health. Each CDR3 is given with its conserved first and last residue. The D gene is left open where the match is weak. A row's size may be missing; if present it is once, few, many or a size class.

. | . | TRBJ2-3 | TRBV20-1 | CSASRESDTQYF | TGCAGTGCTAGTCGGGAGTCGGATACGCAGTATTTT
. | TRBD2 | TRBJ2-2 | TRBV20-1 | CSAAGLAGEIRTGELFF | TGCAGTGCAGCGGGACTAGCGGGAGAGATACGCACCGGGGAGCTGTTTTTT
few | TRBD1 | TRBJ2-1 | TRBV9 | CASSPRTGEVTNHEQFF | TGTGCCAGCAGCCCTCGGACAGGGGAGGTGACTAACCATGAGCAGTTCTTC
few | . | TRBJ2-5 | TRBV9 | CARASSLEAGEETQYF | TGTGCCAGAGCTTCCTCTCTAGAGGCAGGGGAAGAGACCCAGTACTTC
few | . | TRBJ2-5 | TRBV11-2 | CASTQGWSGETQYF | TGTGCCAGCACCCAAGGGTGGAGTGGAGAGACCCAGTACTTC
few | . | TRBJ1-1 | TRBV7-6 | CASSTRGGNTEAFF | TGTGCCAGCAGCACCCGAGGGGGGAACACTGAAGCTTTCTTT
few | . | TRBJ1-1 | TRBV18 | CASSPRRGEGTEAFF | TGTGCCAGCTCGCCCCGCCGGGGGGAAGGGACTGAAGCTTTCTTT
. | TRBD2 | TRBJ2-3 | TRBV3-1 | CASSQDSSGVTSTSTDTQYF | TGTGCCAGCAGCCAAGATTCTAGCGGGGTGACATCCACTAGCACAGATACGCAGTATTTT
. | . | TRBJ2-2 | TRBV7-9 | CASRLGTPRGGELFF | TGTGCCAGCAGACTCGGGACTCCTCGAGGCGGGGAGCTGTTTTTT
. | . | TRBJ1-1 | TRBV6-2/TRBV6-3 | CASIGYSLNTEAFF | TGTGCCAGCATCGGCTACAGCTTGAACACTGAAGCTTTCTTT
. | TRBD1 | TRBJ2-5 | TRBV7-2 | CASSTQGPGGAGNQETQYF | TGTGCCAGCAGCACACAGGGGCCAGGGGGCGCTGGGAATCAAGAGACCCAGTACTTC
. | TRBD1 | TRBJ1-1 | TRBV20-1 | CSARLTGVAEAFF | TGCAGTGCCCGTCTAACAGGGGTCGCTGAAGCTTTCTTT
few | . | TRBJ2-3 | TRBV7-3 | CASSSSAKADTQYF | TGTGCCAGCAGCTCCTCGGCTAAGGCAGATACGCAGTATTTT
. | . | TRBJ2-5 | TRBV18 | CASLHGDQETQYF | TGTGCCAGTCTACACGGCGACCAAGAGACCCAGTACTTC
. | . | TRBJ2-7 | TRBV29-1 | CSALDKPYEQYF | TGCAGCGCCCTCGACAAGCCCTACGAGCAGTACTTC
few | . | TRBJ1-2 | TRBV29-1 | CSVEARGPNGYTF | TGCAGCGTTGAAGCCCGAGGACCTAATGGCTACACCTTC